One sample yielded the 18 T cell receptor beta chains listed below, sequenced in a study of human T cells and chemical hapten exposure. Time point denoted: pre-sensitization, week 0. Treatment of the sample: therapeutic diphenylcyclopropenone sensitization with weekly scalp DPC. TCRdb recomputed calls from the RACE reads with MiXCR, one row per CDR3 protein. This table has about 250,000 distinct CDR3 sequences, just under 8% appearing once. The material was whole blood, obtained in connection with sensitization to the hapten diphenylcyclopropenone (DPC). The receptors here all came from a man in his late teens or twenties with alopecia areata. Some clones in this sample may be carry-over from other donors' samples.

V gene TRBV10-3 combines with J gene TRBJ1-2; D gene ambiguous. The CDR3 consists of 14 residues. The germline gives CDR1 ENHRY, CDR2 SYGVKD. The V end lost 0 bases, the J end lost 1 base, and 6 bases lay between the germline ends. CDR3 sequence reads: CAISESEDNYGYTF. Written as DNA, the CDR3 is TGTGCCATCAGTGAGTCGGAGGATAACTATGGCTACACCTTC.

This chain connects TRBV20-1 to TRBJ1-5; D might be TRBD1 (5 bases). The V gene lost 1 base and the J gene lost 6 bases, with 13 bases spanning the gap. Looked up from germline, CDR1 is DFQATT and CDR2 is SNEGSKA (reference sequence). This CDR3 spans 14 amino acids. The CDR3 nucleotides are TGCAGTGCTAGAGGGGACGGGTGGGCTCAGCCCCAGCATTTT. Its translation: CSARGDGWAQPQHF.

In DNA, the CDR3 is TGCGCCAGCAGCCACCCGCTAAGGGACAGGGCCTCTTGGGGAGCTTTCTTT. Translating it yields CASSHPLRDRASWGAFF. This chain uses TRBV4-1 with TRBJ1-1; 9 positions match TRBD1. Per germline, CDR1 MGHRA and CDR2 YSYEKL. V lost 3 bases to trimming and J lost 10 bases; unmatched junction nucleotides: 18. CDR3 length equals 17 residues.

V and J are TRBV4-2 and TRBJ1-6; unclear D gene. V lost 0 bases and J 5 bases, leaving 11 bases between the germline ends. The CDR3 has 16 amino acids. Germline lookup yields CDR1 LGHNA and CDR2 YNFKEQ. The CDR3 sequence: CASSQEDEQDNSPLHF. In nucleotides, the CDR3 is TGTGCCAGCAGCCAAGAGGATGAGCAGGATAATTCACCCCTCCACTTT.

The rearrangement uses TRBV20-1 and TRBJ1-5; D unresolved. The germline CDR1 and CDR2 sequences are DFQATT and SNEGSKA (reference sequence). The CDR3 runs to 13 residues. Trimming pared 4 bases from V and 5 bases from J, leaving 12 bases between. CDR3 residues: CSANKAGDQPQHF. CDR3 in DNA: TGCAGTGCTAATAAGGCAGGAGATCAGCCCCAGCATTTT.

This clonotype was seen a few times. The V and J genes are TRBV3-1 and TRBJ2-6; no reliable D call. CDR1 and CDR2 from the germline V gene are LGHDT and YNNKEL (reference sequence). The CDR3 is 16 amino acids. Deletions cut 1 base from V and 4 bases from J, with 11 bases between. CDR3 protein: CASSQGLLLGANVLTF. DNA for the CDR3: TGTGCCAGCAGCCAAGGTCTGCTGTTGGGGGCCAACGTCCTGACTTTC.

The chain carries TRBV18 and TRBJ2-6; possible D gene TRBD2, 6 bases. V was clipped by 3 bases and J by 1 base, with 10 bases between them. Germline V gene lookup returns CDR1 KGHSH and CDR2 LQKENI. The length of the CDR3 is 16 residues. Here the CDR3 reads CASSPAGGSGANVLTF. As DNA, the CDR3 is TGTGCCAGCTCACCGGCCGGGGGATCTGGGGCCAACGTCCTGACTTTC.

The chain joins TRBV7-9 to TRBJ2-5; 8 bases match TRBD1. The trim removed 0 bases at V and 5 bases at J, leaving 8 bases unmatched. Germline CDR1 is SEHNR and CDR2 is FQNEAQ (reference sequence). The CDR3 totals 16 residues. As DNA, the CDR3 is TGTGCCAGCAGCTTAGCCCCTCAGGGGGCTAGGGAGACCCAGTACTTC. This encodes CASSLAPQGARETQYF.

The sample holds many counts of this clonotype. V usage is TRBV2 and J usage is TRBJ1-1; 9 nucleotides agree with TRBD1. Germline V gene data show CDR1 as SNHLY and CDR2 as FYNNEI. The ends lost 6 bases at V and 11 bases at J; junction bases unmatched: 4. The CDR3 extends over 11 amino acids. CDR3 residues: CASRDRGPAFF. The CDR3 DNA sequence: TGTGCCAGCAGGGACAGGGGTCCCGCTTTCTTT.

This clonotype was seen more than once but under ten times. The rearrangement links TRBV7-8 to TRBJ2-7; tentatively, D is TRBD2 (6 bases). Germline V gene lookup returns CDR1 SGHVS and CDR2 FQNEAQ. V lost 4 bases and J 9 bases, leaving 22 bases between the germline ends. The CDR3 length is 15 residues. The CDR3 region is CASSSSNTGVGRQYV. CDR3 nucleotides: TGTGCCAGCAGCTCATCCAACACGGGGGTTGGGCGGCAGTACGTC.

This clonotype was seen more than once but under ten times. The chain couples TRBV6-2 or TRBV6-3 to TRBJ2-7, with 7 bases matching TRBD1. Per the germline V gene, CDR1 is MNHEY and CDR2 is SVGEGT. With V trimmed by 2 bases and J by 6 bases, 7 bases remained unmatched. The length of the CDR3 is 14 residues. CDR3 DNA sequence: TGTGCCAGCAGTTACCGCGCAGGGGGTTTCGAGCAGTACGTC. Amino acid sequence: CASSYRAGGFEQYV.

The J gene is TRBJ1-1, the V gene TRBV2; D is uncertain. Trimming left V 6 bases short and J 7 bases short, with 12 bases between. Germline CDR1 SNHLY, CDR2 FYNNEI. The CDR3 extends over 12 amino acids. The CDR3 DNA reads TGTGCCAGCAGGCACAGTCTATATGAAGCTTTCTTT. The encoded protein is CASRHSLYEAFF.

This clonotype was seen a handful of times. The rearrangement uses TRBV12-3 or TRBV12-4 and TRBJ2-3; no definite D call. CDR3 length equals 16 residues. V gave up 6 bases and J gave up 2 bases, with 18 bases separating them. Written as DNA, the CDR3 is TGTGCCAGCAGCCTACGCGGACGGGTTCCCACAGATACGCAGTATTTT. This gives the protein CASSLRGRVPTDTQYF.

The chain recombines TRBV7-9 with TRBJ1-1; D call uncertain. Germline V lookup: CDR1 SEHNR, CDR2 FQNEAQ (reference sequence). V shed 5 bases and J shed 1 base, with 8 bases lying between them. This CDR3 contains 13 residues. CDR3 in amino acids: CASSTTRNTEAFF. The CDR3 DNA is TGTGCCAGCAGCACAACAAGGAACACTGAAGCTTTCTTT.

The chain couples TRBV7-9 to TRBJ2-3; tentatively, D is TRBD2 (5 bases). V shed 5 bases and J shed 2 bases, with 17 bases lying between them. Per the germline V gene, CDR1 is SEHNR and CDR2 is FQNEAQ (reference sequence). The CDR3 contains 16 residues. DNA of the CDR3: TGTGCCAGCAGCCCCCGGGGAAACACCATCACAGATACGCAGTATTTT. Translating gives CASSPRGNTITDTQYF. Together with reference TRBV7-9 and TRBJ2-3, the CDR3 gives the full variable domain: DTGVSQNPRHKITKRGQNVTFRCDPISEHNRLYWYRQTLGQGPEFLTYFQNEAQLEKSRLLSDRFSAERPKGSFSTLEIQRTEQGDSAMYLCASSPRGNTITDTQYFGPGTRLTVL.

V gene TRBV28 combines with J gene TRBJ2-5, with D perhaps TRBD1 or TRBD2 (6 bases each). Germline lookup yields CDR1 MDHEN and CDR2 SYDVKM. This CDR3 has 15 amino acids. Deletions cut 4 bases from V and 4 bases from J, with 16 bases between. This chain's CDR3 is CASSSPFGGLETQYF. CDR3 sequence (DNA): TGTGCCAGCAGTTCACCCTTTGGGGGGCTAGAGACCCAGTACTTC.

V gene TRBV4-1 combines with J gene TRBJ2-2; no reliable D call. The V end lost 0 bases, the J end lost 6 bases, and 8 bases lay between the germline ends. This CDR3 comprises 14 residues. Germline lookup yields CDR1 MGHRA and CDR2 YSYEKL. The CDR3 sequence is CASSQEAVAGELFF. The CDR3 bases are TGCGCCAGCAGCCAAGAGGCAGTTGCCGGGGAGCTGTTTTTT.

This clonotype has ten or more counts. CDR3 in DNA: TGTGCCAGCAGTCCGGGACTAGCATCAGATACGCAGTATTTT. This translates into CASSPGLASDTQYF. V gene TRBV7-2 combines with J gene TRBJ2-3, with 9 bases matching TRBD2. Germline CDR1 SGHTA, CDR2 FQGNSA. This CDR3 contains 14 residues. With 6 bases clipped from V and 4 bases from J, the junction kept 5 bases outside the gene matches.